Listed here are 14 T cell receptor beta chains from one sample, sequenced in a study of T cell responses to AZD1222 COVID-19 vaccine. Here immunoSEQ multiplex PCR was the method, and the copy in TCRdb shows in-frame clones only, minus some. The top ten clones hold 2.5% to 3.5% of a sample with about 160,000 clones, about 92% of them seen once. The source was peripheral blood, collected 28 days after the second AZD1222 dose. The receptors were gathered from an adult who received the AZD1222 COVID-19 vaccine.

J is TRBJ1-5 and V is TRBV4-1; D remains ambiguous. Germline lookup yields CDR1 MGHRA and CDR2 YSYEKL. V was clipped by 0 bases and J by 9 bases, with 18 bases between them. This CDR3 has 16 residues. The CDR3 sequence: CASSQEVRDTLGPQHF. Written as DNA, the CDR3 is TGCGCCAGCAGCCAAGAGGTTCGTGACACCCTCGGGCCCCAGCATTTT.

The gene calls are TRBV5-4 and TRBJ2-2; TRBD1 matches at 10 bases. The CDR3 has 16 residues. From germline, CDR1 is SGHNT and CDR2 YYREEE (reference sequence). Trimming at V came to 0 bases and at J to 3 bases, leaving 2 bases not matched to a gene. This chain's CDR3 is CASSLGGTGDTGELFF. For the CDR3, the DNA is TGTGCCAGCAGCTTGGGGGGGACAGGGGACACCGGGGAGCTGTTTTTT.

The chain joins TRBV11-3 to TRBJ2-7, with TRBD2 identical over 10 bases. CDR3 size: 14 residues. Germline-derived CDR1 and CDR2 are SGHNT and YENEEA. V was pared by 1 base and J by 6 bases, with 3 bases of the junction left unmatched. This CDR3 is CASSLVAGGLEQYF. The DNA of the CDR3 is TGTGCCAGCAGCTTAGTAGCGGGGGGTCTCGAGCAGTACTTC.

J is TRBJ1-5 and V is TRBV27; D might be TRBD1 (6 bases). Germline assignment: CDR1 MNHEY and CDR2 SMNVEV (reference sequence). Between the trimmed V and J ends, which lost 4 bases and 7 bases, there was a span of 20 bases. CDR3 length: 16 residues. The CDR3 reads CASSSAPGLGGQPQHF. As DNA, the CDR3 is TGTGCCAGCAGTTCAGCCCCGGGTTTAGGGGGGCAGCCCCAGCATTTT.

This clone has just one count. The CDR3 region has the DNA TGTGCCAGCAGCCTTAGCGACAGGGTGGCCACTGAAGCTTTCTTT. Protein: CASSLSDRVATEAFF. The chain employs TRBV7-9 and TRBJ1-1; 7 nucleotides align to TRBD1. The germline gives CDR1 SEHNR, CDR2 FQNEAQ (reference sequence). This CDR3 comprises 15 residues. After removal of 5 bases from V and 4 bases from J, the junction contained 10 bases not matched to a gene. The entire variable domain, with the rest obtained from reference TRBV7-9 and TRBJ1-1, is as follows: DTGVSQNPRHKITKRGQNVTFRCDPISEHNRLYWYRQTLGQGPEFLTYFQNEAQLEKSRLLSDRFSAERPKGSFSTLEIQRTEQGDSAMYLCASSLSDRVATEAFFGQGTRLTVV.

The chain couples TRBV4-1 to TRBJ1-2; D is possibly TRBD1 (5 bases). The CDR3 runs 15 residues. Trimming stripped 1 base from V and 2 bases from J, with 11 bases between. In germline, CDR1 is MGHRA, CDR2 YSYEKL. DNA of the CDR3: TGCGCCAGCAGCCAAGGGGGGGTTTGGAACTATGGCTACACCTTC. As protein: CASSQGGVWNYGYTF.

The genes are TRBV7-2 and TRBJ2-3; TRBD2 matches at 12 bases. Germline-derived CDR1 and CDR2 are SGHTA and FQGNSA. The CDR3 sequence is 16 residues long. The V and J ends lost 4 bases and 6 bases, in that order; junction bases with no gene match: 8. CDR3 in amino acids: CASSSTSGSRGDTQYF. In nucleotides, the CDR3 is TGTGCCAGCAGCTCGACTAGCGGGAGTCGAGGGGATACGCAGTATTTT.

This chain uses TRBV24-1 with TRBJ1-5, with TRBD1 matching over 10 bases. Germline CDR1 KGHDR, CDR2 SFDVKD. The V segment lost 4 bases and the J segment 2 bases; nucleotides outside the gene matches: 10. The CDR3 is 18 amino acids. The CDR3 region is CATSEQTRDRGGNQPQHF. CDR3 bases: TGTGCCACCAGTGAGCAAACCCGGGACAGGGGTGGCAATCAGCCCCAGCATTTT.

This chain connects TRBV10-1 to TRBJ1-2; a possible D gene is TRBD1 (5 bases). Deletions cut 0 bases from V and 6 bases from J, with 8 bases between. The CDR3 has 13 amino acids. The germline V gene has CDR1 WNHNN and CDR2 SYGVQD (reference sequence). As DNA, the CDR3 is TGCGCCAGCAGTGAGTCCCAGGGAAATGGCTACACCTTC. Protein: CASSESQGNGYTF.

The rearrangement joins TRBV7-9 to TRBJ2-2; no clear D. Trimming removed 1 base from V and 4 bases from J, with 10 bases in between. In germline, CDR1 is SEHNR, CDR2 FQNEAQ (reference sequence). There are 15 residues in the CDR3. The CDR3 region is CASSLGVSSTGELFF. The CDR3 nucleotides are TGTGCCAGCAGCTTAGGAGTCTCTAGCACCGGGGAGCTGTTTTTT.

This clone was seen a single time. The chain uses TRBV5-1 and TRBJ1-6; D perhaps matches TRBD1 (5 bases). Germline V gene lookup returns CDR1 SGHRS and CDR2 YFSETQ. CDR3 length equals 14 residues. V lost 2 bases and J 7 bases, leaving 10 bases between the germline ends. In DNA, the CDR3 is TGCGCCAGCAGCTTCGGCAGGGAGAATTCACCCCTCCACTTT. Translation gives CASSFGRENSPLHF.

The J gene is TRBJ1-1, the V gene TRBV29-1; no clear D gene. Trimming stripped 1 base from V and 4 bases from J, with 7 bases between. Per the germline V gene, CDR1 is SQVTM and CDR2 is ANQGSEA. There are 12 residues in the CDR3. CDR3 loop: CSVEGERTEAFF. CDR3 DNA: TGCAGCGTTGAAGGCGAGCGCACTGAAGCTTTCTTT.

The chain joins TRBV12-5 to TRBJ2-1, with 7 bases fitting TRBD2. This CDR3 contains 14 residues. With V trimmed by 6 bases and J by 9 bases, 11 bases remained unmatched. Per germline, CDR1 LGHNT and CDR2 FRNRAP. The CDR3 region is CASGVGTTDFEQFF. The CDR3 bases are TGTGCTAGTGGGGTCGGGACTACCGATTTTGAGCAGTTCTTC.

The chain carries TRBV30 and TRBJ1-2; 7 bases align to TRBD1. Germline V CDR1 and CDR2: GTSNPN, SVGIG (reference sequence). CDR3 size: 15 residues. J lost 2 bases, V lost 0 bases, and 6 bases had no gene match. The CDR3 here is CAWSVVAGGNYGYTF. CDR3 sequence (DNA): TGTGCCTGGAGTGTGGTGGCAGGGGGGAACTATGGCTACACCTTC. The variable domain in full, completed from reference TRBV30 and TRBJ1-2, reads SQTIHQWPATLVQPVGSPLSLECTVEGTSNPNLYWYRQAAGRGLQLLFYSVGIGQISSEVPQNLSASRPQDRQFILSSKKLLLSDSGFYLCAWSVVAGGNYGYTFGSGTRLTVV.